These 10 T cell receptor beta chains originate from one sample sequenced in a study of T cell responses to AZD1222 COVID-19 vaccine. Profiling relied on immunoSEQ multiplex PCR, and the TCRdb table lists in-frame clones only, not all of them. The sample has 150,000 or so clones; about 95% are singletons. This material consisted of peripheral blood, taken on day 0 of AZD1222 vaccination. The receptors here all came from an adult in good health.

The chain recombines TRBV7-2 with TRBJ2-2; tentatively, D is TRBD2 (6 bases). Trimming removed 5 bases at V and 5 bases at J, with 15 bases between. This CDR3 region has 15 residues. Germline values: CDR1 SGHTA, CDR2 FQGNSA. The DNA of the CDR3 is TGTGCCAGCAGCCCGGGACTCCTGGCAACCGGGGAGCTGTTTTTT. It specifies CASSPGLLATGELFF.

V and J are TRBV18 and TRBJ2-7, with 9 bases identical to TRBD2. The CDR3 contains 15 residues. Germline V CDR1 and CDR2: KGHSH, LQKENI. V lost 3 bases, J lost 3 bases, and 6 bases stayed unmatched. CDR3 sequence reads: CASSPQAGGLYEQYF. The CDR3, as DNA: TGTGCCAGCTCACCGCAAGCGGGAGGTCTCTACGAGCAGTACTTC.

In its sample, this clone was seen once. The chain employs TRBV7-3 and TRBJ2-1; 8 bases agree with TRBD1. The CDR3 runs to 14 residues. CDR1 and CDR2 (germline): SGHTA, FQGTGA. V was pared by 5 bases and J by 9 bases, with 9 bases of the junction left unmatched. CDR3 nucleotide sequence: TGTGCCAGCAGCGAGACAGGGGAACAGCCTGAGCAGTTCTTC. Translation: CASSETGEQPEQFF. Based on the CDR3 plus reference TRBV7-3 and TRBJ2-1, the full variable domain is GAGVSQTPSNKVTEKGKYVELRCDPISGHTALYWYRQSLGQGPEFLIYFQGTGAADDSGLPNDRFFAVRPEGSVSTLKIQRTERGDSAVYLCASSETGEQPEQFFGPGTRLTVL.

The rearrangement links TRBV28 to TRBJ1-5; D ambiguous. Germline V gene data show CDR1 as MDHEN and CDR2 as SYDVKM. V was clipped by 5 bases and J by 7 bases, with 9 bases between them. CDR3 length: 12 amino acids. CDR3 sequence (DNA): TGTGCCAGCAGTCCGCCGGGGCAGCCCCAGCATTTT. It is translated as CASSPPGQPQHF.

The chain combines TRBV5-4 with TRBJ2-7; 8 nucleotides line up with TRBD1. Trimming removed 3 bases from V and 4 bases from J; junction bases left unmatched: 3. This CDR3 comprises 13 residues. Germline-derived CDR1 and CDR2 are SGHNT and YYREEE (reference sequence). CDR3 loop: CASSYGQGYEQYF. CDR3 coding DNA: TGTGCCAGCAGCTATGGACAGGGTTACGAGCAGTACTTC.

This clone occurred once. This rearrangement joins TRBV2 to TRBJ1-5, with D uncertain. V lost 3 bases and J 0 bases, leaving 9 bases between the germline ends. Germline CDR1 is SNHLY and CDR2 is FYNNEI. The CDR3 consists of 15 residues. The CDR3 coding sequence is TGTGCCAGCAGTGAGGCACTGTATAGCAATCAGCCCCAGCATTTT. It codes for CASSEALYSNQPQHF.

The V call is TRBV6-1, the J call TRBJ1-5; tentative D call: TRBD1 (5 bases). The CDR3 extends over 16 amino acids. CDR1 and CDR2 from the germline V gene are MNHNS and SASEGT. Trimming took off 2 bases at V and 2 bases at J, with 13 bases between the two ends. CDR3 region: CASSEMEGRGNQPQHF. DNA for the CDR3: TGTGCCAGCAGTGAAATGGAGGGACGGGGCAATCAGCCCCAGCATTTT.

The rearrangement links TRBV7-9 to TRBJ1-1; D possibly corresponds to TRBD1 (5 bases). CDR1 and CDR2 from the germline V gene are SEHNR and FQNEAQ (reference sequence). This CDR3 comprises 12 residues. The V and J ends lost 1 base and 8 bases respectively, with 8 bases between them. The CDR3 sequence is CASSLGTSEAFF. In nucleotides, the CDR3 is TGTGCCAGCAGCTTAGGGACATCCGAAGCTTTCTTT.

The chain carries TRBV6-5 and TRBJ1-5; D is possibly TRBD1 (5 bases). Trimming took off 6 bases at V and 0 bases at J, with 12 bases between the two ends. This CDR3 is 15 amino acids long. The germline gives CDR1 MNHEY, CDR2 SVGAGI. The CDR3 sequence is CASSPGGFSNQPQHF. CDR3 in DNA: TGTGCCAGCAGCCCGGGGGGGTTTAGCAATCAGCCCCAGCATTTT.

The CDR3: CASGTQETQYF. The CDR3 DNA follows: TGCGCCAGCGGGACCCAAGAGACCCAGTACTTC. The chain links TRBV5-1 to TRBJ2-5; perhaps D is TRBD1 or TRBD2 (5 bases each). V was clipped by 7 bases and J by 1 base, with 5 bases between them. CDR1 is SGHRS and CDR2 is YFSETQ in the germline V gene. The CDR3 has 11 residues.